A selection of T cell receptor beta chains follows, all from one sample in a study of CD8+CD57+ T cells in acquired aplastic anemia. TCRdb analysed the reads with MiXCR anew, one entry per CDR3 protein. Here the sample spans some 180,000 distinct CDR3 sequences, about 50% being singletons. The sample consisted of sorted CD4+, CD8+, or CD8+CD57+ T cells (not recorded which) from PBMCs. These receptors all stem from a human donor with aplastic anemia. The CDR3 runs from the conserved cysteine through the conserved F or W. Fields, in order: D gene, J gene, V gene, clone size, CDR3 protein, CDR3 DNA. A D gene is named only where the DNA matches it firmly. Part of the rows lack a size; the others show once, few, many or a class for expanded clones.

NA TRBJ1-1 TRBV10-2 medium-sized CASSVQGNTEAFF TGCGCCAGCAGTGTACAGGGGAACACTGAAGCTTTCTTT
NA TRBJ2-3 TRBV12-3/TRBV12-4 many CASSLVGSTDTQYF TGTGCCAGCAGTTTAGTCGGAAGCACAGATACGCAGTATTTT
NA TRBJ1-6 TRBV15 few CATRESYSDNSPLHF TGTGCCACCAGGGAATCCTATTCAGATAATTCACCCCTCCACTTT
NA TRBJ2-5 TRBV14 NA CASSQGRVGTSQETQYF TGTGCCAGCAGCCAAGGCCGGGTGGGGACTTCACAAGAGACCCAGTACTTC
TRBD1 TRBJ1-1 TRBV2 many CASSRDSNTEAFF TGTGCCAGCAGTAGGGACAGTAACACTGAAGCTTTCTTT
TRBD1 TRBJ1-4 TRBV9 NA CASSVVPTGGEELLF TGTGCCAGCAGCGTAGTTCCGACAGGGGGAGAAGAACTGCTTTTT
NA TRBJ2-6 TRBV3-1 NA CASSQRGVWGANVLTF TGTGCCAGCAGCCAACGAGGGGTTTGGGGGGCCAACGTCCTGACTTTC
NA TRBJ1-1 TRBV12-5 many CASGLGQSRPNTEAFF TGTGCTAGTGGTTTGGGGCAGTCCCGCCCGAACACTGAAGCTTTCTTT
TRBD1 TRBJ1-3 TRBV29-1 once CSVEPRTGVNGNTIYF TGCAGCGTTGAACCTCGGACAGGCGTAAATGGAAACACCATATATTTT
TRBD1 TRBJ1-6 TRBV9 many CASSVGRAGGGSPLHF TGTGCCAGCAGCGTAGGCCGGGCAGGGGGCGGTTCACCCCTCCACTTT
NA TRBJ1-5 TRBV2 NA CASSELGRNQPQHF TGTGCCAGCAGTGAGTTGGGCAGGAATCAGCCCCAGCATTTT
TRBD2 TRBJ2-7 TRBV20-1 NA CSAPNGLAGGYEQYF TGCAGTGCCCCTAACGGACTAGCGGGGGGCTACGAGCAGTACTTC
TRBD2 TRBJ2-1 TRBV29-1 NA CSVEGVGGRGYNEQFF TGCAGCGTTGAAGGGGTCGGCGGGAGGGGTTACAATGAGCAGTTCTTC